The clone carrying this T cell receptor beta chain was seen just once. The assay used was immunoSEQ (version v3.0), run at survey level. Generated by immunoSEQ multiplex PCR, the TCRdb table keeps only in-frame clones and is missing some. This repertoire shows around 21,000 clones, around 86% found once; its top ten account for around 12%. V dropped 6 bases and J dropped 0 bases, with 12 bases sitting between them. The CDR3 consists of 15 residues. CDR1 SGHTA and CDR2 FQGNSA come from the germline V gene. The source of the sample is a study of long-term antiretroviral therapy in people with HIV. The chain joins TRBV7-2 to TRBJ1-3; the D is unclear. This receptor was obtained from a man aged 35 to 55 with HIV. Sample: unsorted PBMCs, taken 0.1 years before starting antiretroviral therapy. CDR3 DNA: TGTGCCAGCAGGTCCCCGGGATTCTCTGGAAACACCATATATTTT. This gives the protein CASRSPGFSGNTIYF.